This entry concerns a single T cell receptor (beta chain). What it binds is unknown. This specimen comes from a study of human T cells and chemical hapten exposure. Points from the study as a whole: More PT1 expanded TCRs went with higher patch test scores. Since the donors had alopecia, their immune response may not be the same as that of healthy people.

A single record per CDR3 protein comes from TCRdb applying MiXCR to the RACE reads. The repertoire has around 150,000 distinct CDR3 sequences, roughly 15% of them found once; the top ten carry 1.7%. Sample time point: patch test 1, 2 weeks after DPC sensitization. Specified treatment: therapeutic diphenylcyclopropenone sensitization with weekly scalp DPC. Researchers sampled blood before each patch test went on. The sequence was collected from a woman aged 30 to 39 with alopecia areata. Some clones in this sample may be carry-over from other donors' samples. The sample in question was whole blood, obtained in connection with sensitization to the hapten diphenylcyclopropenone (DPC).

The CDR3 region is CASSLGFRGLERPEAFF. The CDR3 DNA reads as TGTGCCAGCAGTTTAGGGTTTAGGGGGCTTGAAAGGCCTGAAGCTTTCTTT. This rearrangement joins TRBV12-3 or TRBV12-4 to TRBJ1-1, with 7 nucleotides matching TRBD1. This CDR3 region has 17 residues. J was trimmed by 6 bases and V by 1 base; bases with no gene match: 14.